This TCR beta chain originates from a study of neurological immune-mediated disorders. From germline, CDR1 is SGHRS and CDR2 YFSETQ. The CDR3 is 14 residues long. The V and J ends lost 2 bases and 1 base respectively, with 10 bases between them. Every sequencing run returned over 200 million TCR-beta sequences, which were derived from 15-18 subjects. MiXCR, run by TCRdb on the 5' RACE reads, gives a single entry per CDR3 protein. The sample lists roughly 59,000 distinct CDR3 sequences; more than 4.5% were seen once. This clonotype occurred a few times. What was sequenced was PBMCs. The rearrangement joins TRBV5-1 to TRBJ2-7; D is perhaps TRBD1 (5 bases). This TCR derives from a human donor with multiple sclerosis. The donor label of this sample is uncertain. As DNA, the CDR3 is TGCGCCAGCAGCTTAGACAGCGTTTCCTACGAGCAGTACTTC. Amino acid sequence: CASSLDSVSYEQYF.